This T cell receptor (beta chain) appears in the sequencing data of a study of blood T cells in healthy people across ages. Findings and limits, study-wide: Per million T cells, TCR beta diversity dropped about linearly as age rose. The percentage of naive T cells correlated strongly with TCR beta diversity. Both naive CD4+ cell counts and diversity were greater in long-lived donors than in aged donors.

PCR was performed a second time for about 6 to 11 cycles using a sample-barcoded 5' primer and a J-beta primer mix. Tags on each cDNA molecule came from a template-switch adaptor with 12 random nucleotides. One entry per CDR3 protein results from TCRdb running MiXCR on the 5' RACE reads. The sample has around 1,500,000 distinct CDR3 sequences, roughly 28% seen once. The germline gives CDR1 DFQATT, CDR2 SNEGSKA (reference sequence). The CDR3 spans 16 residues. The junction had 15 bases not matched to a gene; V was cut back by 6 bases and J by 3 bases. This clonotype was counted between two and nine times. Its antigen is unidentified.

This clonotype was obtained from a woman in her 30s in good health. This chain connects TRBV20-1 to TRBJ2-3; TRBD1 matches 7 bases. The specimen sequenced was blood. CDR3 amino acids: CSAPNPRGRVTDTQYF. The CDR3 DNA is TGCAGTGCACCAAACCCTAGGGGGCGGGTGACAGATACGCAGTATTTT.